This T cell receptor (beta chain) was sequenced in a study of T cell changes during pregnancy in multiple sclerosis. In germline, CDR1 is SGHDT, CDR2 YYEEEE. The CDR3 has 13 residues. Trimming shortened V by 3 bases and J by 7 bases, and 13 bases separated the two germline ends. Only in-frame clones appear in the TCRdb table, and some are missing; sequencing was by immunoSEQ multiplex PCR. This table holds about 110,000 clones, under 95% found once. The gene calls are TRBV5-6 and TRBJ2-5; D not certain. This material consisted of peripheral blood, taken before pregnancy. The TCR comes from a female donor with multiple sclerosis, enrolled in a pregnancy study. This CDR3 is CASSYWPARTQYF. CDR3 DNA: TGTGCCAGCAGCTACTGGCCCGCTAGGACCCAGTACTTC. The full variable domain, its missing parts supplied by reference TRBV5-6 and TRBJ2-5, is DAGVTQSPTHLIKTRGQQVTLRCSPKSGHDTVSWYQQALGQGPQFIFQYYEEEERQRGNFPDRFSGHQFPNYSSELNVNALLLGDSALYLCASSYWPARTQYFGPGTRLLVL.